This T cell receptor beta chain was identified during a study of regulatory T cells in long-lasting Graves disease. Study conclusions and caveats: Under persistent disease, TRBV28, TRBJ1-2 and TRBJ2-5 were used preferentially. Peripheral blood, not thyroid tissue, was the sole material studied. Relative to new patients (approximately 1,000), persistent patients exhibited greater sharing of public clonotypes (over 2,500).

The germline CDR1 and CDR2 sequences are SGDLS and YYNGEE. This CDR3 comprises 16 residues. Sample time point: persistent/refractory GD, antithyroid drugs over 5 years with positive TRAb. RNA from PBMCs was the source of the TCR library. Tubes containing EDTA received approximately 9.8 milliliters of drawn peripheral blood. iRepertoire HTBI primers and Arm-PCR of CDR3 regions built TCR beta libraries. TCRdb analysed the multiplex PCR reads with MiXCR anew, one entry per CDR3 protein. Among a few hundred thousand distinct CDR3 sequences listed, approximately 20% were seen once. This clonotype was observed once. Its antigen is undetermined. This could be a read error, since a much larger clone is one nucleotide away.

This sample comprised peripheral blood mononuclear cells (PBMCs), obtained when the disease was refractory, from a patient treated with antithyroid drugs. The source is a female donor with Graves disease. The J gene is TRBJ1-5, the V gene TRBV9; a weak D match, TRBD1 (5 bases). DNA for the CDR3: TGTGCCAGCGGCGTACCTCCGCAGGGCGACGGTCAGCCCCAGCATTTT. Its protein product is CASGVPPQGDGQPQHF.